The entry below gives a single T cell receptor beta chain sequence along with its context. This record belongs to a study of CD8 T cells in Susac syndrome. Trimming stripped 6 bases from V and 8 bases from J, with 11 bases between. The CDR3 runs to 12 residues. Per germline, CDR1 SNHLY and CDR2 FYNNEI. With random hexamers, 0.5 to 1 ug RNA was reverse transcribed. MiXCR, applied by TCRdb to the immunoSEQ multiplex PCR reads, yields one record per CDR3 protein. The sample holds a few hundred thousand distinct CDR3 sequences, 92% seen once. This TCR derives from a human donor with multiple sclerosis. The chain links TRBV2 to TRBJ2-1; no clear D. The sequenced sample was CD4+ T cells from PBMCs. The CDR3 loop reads CASRDLSDEQFF. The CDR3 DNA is TGTGCCAGCAGGGACCTCTCCGATGAGCAGTTCTTC. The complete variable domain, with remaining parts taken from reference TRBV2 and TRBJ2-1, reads EPEVTQTPSHQVTQMGQEVILRCVPISNHLYFYWYRQILGQKVEFLVSFYNNEISEKSEIFDDQFSVERPDGSNFTLKIRSTKLEDSAMYFCASRDLSDEQFFGPGTRLTVL.